This TCR beta chain was captured by sequencing in a study of blood T cell repertoires in COVID-19. This clone was picked up a small number of times. V shed 3 bases and J shed 0 bases, with 13 bases lying between them. The CDR3 sequence is 16 residues long. The germline CDR1 and CDR2 sequences are SGDLS and YYNGEE. Sequenced by immunoSEQ multiplex PCR; TCRdb stores in-frame clones only, minus some. Of about 290,000 clones in the sample, approximately 90% were seen once. The J gene is TRBJ1-3, the V gene TRBV9; tentative D call: TRBD1 (6 bases). The origin of this receptor is a woman aged 25-40 years with active or convalescent COVID-19. Source material: peripheral blood. The CDR3, as DNA: TGTGCCAGCAGCGCCCGACAGGTATACTCTGGAAACACCATATATTTT. Translation: CASSARQVYSGNTIYF.